This passage covers 11 T cell receptor beta chains from one sample sequenced in a study of neurological immune-mediated disorders. From the 5' RACE reads, TCRdb called clonotypes with MiXCR, one entry per CDR3 protein. The sample gives about 70,000 distinct CDR3 sequences, 2.5% to 4% of which show up once; roughly 5% is in the top ten. Sample: PBMCs. The receptors here all came from a woman aged 45-60 years with multiple sclerosis.

This clonotype was counted many times. The V call is TRBV5-5, the J call TRBJ2-2, with 7 bases identical to TRBD2. The V and J ends lost 0 bases and 6 bases, in that order; junction bases with no gene match: 2. The CDR3 contains 14 residues. Per the germline V gene, CDR1 is SGHKS and CDR2 is YYEKEE (reference sequence). The CDR3 region is CASSLGLASGELFF. CDR3 nucleotides: TGTGCCAGCAGCTTGGGACTAGCTTCCGGGGAGCTGTTTTTT.

This clonotype was picked up many times. The chain is built from TRBV7-9 and TRBJ1-1; D gene ambiguous. The ends were cut back, 6 bases at V and 1 base at J, with 12 bases in the middle. CDR3 length: 14 amino acids. Per the germline V gene, CDR1 is SEHNR and CDR2 is FQNEAQ (reference sequence). CDR3 in amino acids: CASRPEVTNTEAFF. CDR3 DNA: TGTGCCAGCAGACCAGAGGTGACGAACACTGAAGCTTTCTTT.

At least ten counts were recorded for this clonotype. The chain has TRBV7-2 and TRBJ1-4; a possible D gene is TRBD1 (6 bases). The germline V and J ends were trimmed by 3 bases and 0 bases, with 8 bases remaining between them. Germline V gene data show CDR1 as SGHTA and CDR2 as FQGNSA. The CDR3 loop spans 15 amino acids. CDR3 loop: CASSFNRATNEKLFF. The CDR3, as DNA: TGTGCCAGCAGCTTTAACAGGGCAACTAATGAAAAACTGTTTTTT.

This clonotype was counted many times. The chain uses TRBV18 and TRBJ2-4; D unresolved. V lost 0 bases to trimming and J lost 5 bases, with 11 bases between them. This CDR3 has 15 amino acids. CDR1 is KGHSH and CDR2 is LQKENI in the germline V gene. CDR3 loop: CASSPPGRSQNIQYF. CDR3 bases: TGTGCCAGCTCACCACCTGGGCGGAGCCAAAACATTCAGTACTTC.

This clonotype was picked up many times. V is TRBV20-1 and J is TRBJ2-3; 9 bases fit TRBD2. CDR1 DFQATT and CDR2 SNEGSKA come from the germline V gene (reference sequence). The CDR3 has 13 amino acids. V shed 7 bases, J shed 5 bases, and the junction held 7 bases outside the gene matches. The CDR3 sequence: CSDGGGAEDTQYF. The CDR3, as DNA: TGCAGTGATGGCGGGGGGGCGGAAGATACGCAGTATTTT.

This clonotype was recorded at least ten times. V and J are TRBV28 and TRBJ2-7, with D possibly matching TRBD2 (6 bases). With 5 bases removed from V and 4 bases from J, the gap between germline ends came to 18 bases. This CDR3 spans 15 amino acids. Germline CDR1 and CDR2: MDHEN and SYDVKM. The CDR3 loop reads CASSPTGDLVYEQYF. CDR3 DNA sequence: TGTGCCAGCAGTCCTACGGGGGATTTGGTTTACGAGCAGTACTTC. The variable domain in full, completed from reference TRBV28 and TRBJ2-7, reads DVKVTQSSRYLVKRTGEKVFLECVQDMDHENMFWYRQDPGLGLRLIYFSYDVKMKEKGDIPEGYSVSREKKERFSLILESASTNQTSMYLCASSPTGDLVYEQYFGPGTRLTVT.

There are many counts of this clonotype. The chain uses TRBV20-1 and TRBJ1-6, with TRBD1 as a possible D gene (5 bases). V was shortened by 6 bases and J by 7 bases, with 22 bases between the two germline ends. Germline assignment: CDR1 DFQATT and CDR2 SNEGSKA (reference sequence). There are 16 residues in the CDR3. CDR3 sequence (DNA): TGCAGTGCCCCCACGGGGGGGAGGGACGCGAATTCACCCCTCCACTTT. It translates to CSAPTGGRDANSPLHF.

In this sample, this clonotype turned up many times. The chain couples TRBV7-2 to TRBJ1-6, with D unclear. Germline V CDR1 and CDR2: SGHTA, FQGNSA. The CDR3 contains 14 residues. Trimming took 6 bases from V and 10 from J, leaving 16 bases between them. Written as DNA, the CDR3 is TGTGCCAGCAGTTGGGAATTGGAAACATCACCCCTCCACTTT. It codes for CASSWELETSPLHF.

This clonotype was counted many times. The V gene is TRBV20-1, the J gene TRBJ1-4; D call uncertain. Per germline, CDR1 DFQATT and CDR2 SNEGSKA (reference sequence). CDR3 size: 12 residues. The V gene lost 3 bases and the J gene lost 7 bases, with 9 bases spanning the gap. The CDR3 spells CSASGELEKLFF. The DNA for the CDR3 is TGCAGTGCTAGCGGTGAGCTTGAAAAACTGTTTTTT.

This clonotype has just a few counts. Given a much more abundant clone one base away, this may be a read error. The chain employs TRBV6-6 and TRBJ2-1; D not resolved. Trimming stripped 6 bases from V and 3 bases from J, with 12 bases between. CDR1 is MNHNY, CDR2 SVGAGI, per germline (reference sequence). The CDR3 loop spans 14 amino acids. CDR3 region: CASSTPSDYNEQFF. The CDR3 DNA is TGTGCCAGCAGCACTCCTAGTGACTACAATGAGCAGTTCTTC.

This clonotype was recorded many times. V gene TRBV6-6 combines with J gene TRBJ1-5; a possible D gene is TRBD1 (5 bases). V lost 2 bases and J 1 base, leaving 6 bases between the germline ends. The CDR3 runs 14 residues. The germline V gene has CDR1 MNHNY and CDR2 SVGAGI (reference sequence). The CDR3 reads CASSYGDSNQPQHF. In DNA, the CDR3 is TGTGCCAGCAGTTACGGGGACAGCAATCAGCCCCAGCATTTT.